The clone carrying this TCR beta chain occurred once. Study processing details: Cell counts per sample came from amplifying reference gene primers. The data were produced by immunoSEQ multiplex PCR, yet TCRdb's version contains in-frame clones alone and is incomplete. D and trimming come from the DNA, and the V and J calls and clone size come from that table. The sample has 500,000 or so clones, around 90% seen once. The data originate from a study of blood T cell repertoires in COVID-19. Enrollees, roughly 18 to 89 years old, lived in 24 US areas. The TCR sequence derives from a woman aged 18-35 years who had recovered from COVID-19. The specimen was PBMCs or T cells enriched from blood (not recorded which).

CDR3 sequence (DNA): TGTGCCAGCAGAGAACCGGCGATGGGGGGAAACATTCAGTACTTC. Protein sequence: CASREPAMGGNIQYF. The V and J genes are TRBV28 and TRBJ2-4; maybe TRBD2 (6 bases). The CDR3 covers 15 residues. Trimming removed 6 bases from V and 6 bases from J, with 18 bases in between. Germline V gene lookup returns CDR1 MDHEN and CDR2 SYDVKM.